The clone carrying this TCR beta chain has a handful of counts. Its antigen is not known. Between the trimmed V and J ends, which lost 1 base and 5 bases, there was a span of 14 bases. This CDR3 contains 15 residues. Germline V lookup: CDR1 SGHDN, CDR2 FVKESK. The data stem from a study of breast tumors, draining lymph nodes, adjacent tissues. The lymph nodes were axillary draining lymph nodes from breast cancer patients. Whole-study findings and limits: Tumor T cell lymph node origin was a supported hypothesis, not proven. Tumors had less TCR diversity than lymph nodes, more than nontumor tissue. Most tumor T cells seemingly derive from lymph node, then expand in tumor. Luminal-like breast cancer showed significantly greater tumor-nontumor repertoire similarity than basal-like breast cancer did.

TCRdb re-called the multiplex PCR reads with MiXCR, one entry per CDR3 protein. Altogether 120,000 or so distinct CDR3 sequences are present, approximately 20% being singletons, with the ten largest covering less than 4.5%. What was sequenced was axillary lymph node tissue. The TCR was taken from a female donor with breast cancer. Some clones in this sample may be carry-over from other donors' samples. The chain uses TRBV14 and TRBJ2-5; D tentatively reads TRBD1 or TRBD2 (6 bases each). The CDR3, as DNA: TGTGCCAGCAGCCAAGGCCGGGGGCTGGGGGAGACCCAGTACTTC. Encoded protein: CASSQGRGLGETQYF. The whole variable domain, filled in from reference TRBV14 and TRBJ2-5, reads EAGVTQFPSHSVIEKGQTVTLRCDPISGHDNLYWYRRVMGKEIKFLLHFVKESKQDESGMPNNRFLAERTGGTYSTLKVQPAELEDSGVYFCASSQGRGLGETQYFGPGTRLLVL.